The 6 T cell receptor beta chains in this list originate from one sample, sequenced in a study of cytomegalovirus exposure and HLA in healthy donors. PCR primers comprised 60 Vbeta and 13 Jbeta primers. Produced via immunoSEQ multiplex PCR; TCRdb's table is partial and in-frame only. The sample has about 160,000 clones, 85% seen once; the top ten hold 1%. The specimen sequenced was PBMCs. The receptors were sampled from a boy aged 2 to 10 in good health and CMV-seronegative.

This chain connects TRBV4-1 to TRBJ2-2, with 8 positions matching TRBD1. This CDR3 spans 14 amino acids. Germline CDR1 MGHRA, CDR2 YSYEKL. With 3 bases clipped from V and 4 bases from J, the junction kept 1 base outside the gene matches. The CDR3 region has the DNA TGCGCCAGCAGCCAGACAGGGGCCACCGGGGAGCTGTTTTTT. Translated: CASSQTGATGELFF.

CDR3 coding DNA: TGTGCCAGCAGTACGGACAGGAACACTGAAGCTTTCTTT. This translates into CASSTDRNTEAFF. The chain is built from TRBV6-4 and TRBJ1-1; D is perhaps TRBD1 (6 bases). CDR1 is MRHNA and CDR2 is SNTAGT in the germline V gene. Deletions cut 5 bases from V and 1 base from J, with 8 bases between. This CDR3 has 13 amino acids.

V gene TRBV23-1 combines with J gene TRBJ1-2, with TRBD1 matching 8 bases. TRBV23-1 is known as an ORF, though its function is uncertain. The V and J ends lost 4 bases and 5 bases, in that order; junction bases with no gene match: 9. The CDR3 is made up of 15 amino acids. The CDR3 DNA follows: TGCGCCAGCAGTCTCCCAGGGGGCGCGAGGTATGGCTACACCTTC. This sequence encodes CASSLPGGARYGYTF.

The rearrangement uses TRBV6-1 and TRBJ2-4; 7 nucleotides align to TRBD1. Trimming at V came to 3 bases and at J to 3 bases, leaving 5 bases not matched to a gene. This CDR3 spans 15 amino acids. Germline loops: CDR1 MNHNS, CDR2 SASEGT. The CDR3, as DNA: TGTGCCAGCAGTGACCGGACAGGAGACAAAAACATTCAGTACTTC. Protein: CASSDRTGDKNIQYF.

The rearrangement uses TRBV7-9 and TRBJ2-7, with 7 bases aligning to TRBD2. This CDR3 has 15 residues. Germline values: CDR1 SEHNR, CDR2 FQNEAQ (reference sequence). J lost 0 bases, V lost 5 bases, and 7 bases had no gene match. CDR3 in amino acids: CASSGEGRYSYEQYF. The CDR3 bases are TGTGCCAGCAGCGGGGAGGGGAGGTACTCCTACGAGCAGTACTTC. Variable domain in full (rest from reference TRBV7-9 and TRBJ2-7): DTGVSQNPRHKITKRGQNVTFRCDPISEHNRLYWYRQTLGQGPEFLTYFQNEAQLEKSRLLSDRFSAERPKGSFSTLEIQRTEQGDSAMYLCASSGEGRYSYEQYFGPGTRLTVT.

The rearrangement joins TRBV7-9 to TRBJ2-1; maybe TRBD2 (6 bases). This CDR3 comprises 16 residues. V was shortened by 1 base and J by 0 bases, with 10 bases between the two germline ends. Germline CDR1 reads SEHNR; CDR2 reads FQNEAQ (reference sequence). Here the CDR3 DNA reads TGTGCCAGCAGCTTAGGGCGGGGAGGCTCCTACAATGAGCAGTTCTTC. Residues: CASSLGRGGSYNEQFF.